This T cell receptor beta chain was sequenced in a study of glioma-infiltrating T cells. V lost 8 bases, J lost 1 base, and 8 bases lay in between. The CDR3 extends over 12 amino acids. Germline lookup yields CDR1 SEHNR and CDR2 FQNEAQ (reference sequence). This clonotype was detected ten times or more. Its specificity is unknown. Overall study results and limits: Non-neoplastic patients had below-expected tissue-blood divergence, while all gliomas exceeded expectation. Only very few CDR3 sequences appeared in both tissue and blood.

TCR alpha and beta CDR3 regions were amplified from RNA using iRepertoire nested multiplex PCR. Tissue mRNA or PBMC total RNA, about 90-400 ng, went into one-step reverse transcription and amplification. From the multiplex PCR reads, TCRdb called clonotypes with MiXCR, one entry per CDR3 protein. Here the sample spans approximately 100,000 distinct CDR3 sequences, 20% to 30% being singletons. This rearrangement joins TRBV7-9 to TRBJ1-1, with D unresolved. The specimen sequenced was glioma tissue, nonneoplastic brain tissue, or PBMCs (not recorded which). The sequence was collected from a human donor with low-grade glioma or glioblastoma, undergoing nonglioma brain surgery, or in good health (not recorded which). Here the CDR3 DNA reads TGTGCCAGCCTAGAACAGAACACTGAAGCTTTCTTT. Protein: CASLEQNTEAFF.